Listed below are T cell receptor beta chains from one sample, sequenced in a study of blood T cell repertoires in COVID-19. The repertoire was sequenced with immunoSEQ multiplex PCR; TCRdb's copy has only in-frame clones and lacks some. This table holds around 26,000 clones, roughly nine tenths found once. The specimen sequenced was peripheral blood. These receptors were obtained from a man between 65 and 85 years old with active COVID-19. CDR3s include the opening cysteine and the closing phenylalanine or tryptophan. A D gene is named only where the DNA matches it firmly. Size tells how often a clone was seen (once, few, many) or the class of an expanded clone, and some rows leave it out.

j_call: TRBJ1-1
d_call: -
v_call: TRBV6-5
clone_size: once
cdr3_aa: CASTSLSGDTEAFF
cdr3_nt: TGTGCCAGCACGTCTCTATCGGGGGACACTGAAGCTTTCTTT

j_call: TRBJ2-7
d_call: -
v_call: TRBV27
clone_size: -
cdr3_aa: CASGLGASYEQYF
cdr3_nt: TGTGCCAGCGGCCTGGGGGCCTCCTACGAGCAGTACTTC

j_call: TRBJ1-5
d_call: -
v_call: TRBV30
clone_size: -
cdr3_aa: CAWSVGGSNQPQHF
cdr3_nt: TGTGCCTGGAGTGTAGGGGGTAGCAATCAGCCCCAGCATTTT

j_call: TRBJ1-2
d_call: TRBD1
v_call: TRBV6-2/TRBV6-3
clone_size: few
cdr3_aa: CASSLDRIYGYTF
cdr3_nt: TGTGCCAGCAGCCTGGACAGGATCTATGGCTACACCTTC

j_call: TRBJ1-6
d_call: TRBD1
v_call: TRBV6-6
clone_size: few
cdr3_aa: CASSPGRQGPLHF
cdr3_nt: TGTGCCAGCAGCCCCGGCCGACAGGGCCCCCTCCACTTT

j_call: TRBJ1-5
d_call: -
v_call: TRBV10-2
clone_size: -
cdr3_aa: CASVGDQPQHF
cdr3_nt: TGCGCCAGTGTCGGGGATCAGCCCCAGCATTTT

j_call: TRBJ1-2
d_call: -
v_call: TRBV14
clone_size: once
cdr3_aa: CASSQEEGLVGYTF
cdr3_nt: TGTGCCAGCAGCCAAGAAGAGGGATTGGTTGGCTACACCTTC

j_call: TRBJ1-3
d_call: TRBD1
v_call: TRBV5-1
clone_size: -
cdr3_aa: CASSGGTGGPSGNTIYF
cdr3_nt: TGCGCCAGCAGCGGTGGGACAGGGGGTCCCTCTGGAAACACCATATATTTT

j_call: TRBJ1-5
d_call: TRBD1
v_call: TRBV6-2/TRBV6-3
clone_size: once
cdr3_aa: CASSYLRTGGHQPQHF
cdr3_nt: TGTGCCAGCAGTTACCTACGTACAGGGGGCCATCAGCCCCAGCATTTT

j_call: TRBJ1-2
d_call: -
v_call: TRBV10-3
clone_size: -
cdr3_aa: CAISPVPPYREDYGYTF
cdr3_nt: TGTGCCATCAGTCCCGTCCCACCCTACAGGGAAGACTATGGCTACACCTTC

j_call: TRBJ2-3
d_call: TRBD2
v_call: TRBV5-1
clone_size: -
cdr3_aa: CASSLGAASGGTDTQYF
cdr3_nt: TGCGCCAGCAGCTTGGGGGCGGCTAGCGGGGGCACAGATACGCAGTATTTT

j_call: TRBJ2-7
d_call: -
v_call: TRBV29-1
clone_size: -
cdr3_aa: CSVENIRGGSYEQYF
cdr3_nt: TGCAGCGTTGAAAACATAAGGGGGGGCTCCTACGAGCAGTACTTC

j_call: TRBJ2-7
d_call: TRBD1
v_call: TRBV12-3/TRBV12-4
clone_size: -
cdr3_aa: CASRLQGPYEQYF
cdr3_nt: TGTGCCAGCAGGTTACAGGGGCCCTACGAGCAGTACTTC

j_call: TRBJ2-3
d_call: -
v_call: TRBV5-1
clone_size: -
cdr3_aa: CASSLGLTLSTDTQYF
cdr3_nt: TGCGCCAGCAGCTTGGGACTAACCCTTAGCACAGATACGCAGTATTTT

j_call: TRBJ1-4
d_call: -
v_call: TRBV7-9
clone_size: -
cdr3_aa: CASSPSSRANEKLFF
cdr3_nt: TGTGCCAGCAGCCCGAGTTCGAGGGCTAATGAAAAACTGTTTTTT

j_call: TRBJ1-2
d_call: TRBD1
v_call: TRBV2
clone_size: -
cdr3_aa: CASGDRQIAYTF
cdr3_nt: TGTGCCAGCGGGGACAGACAGATCGCCTACACCTTC

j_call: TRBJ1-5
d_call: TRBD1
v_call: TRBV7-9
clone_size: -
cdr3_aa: CASSLTGRNQPQHF
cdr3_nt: TGTGCCAGCAGCTTGACAGGGAGGAATCAGCCCCAGCATTTT

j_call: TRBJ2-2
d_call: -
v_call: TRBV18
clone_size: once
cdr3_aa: CASSPDWNTGELFF
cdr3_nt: TGTGCCAGCTCACCAGACTGGAACACCGGGGAGCTGTTTTTT

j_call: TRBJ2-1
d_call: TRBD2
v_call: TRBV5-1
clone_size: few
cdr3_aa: CASSLVPGLGLAYNEQFF
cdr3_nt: TGCGCCAGCAGCTTGGTCCCCGGGCTGGGACTAGCATACAATGAGCAGTTCTTC

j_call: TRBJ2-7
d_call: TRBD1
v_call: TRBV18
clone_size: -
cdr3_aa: CASSPGQGIGYEQYF
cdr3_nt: TGTGCCAGCTCACCAGGACAGGGGATAGGCTACGAGCAGTACTTC

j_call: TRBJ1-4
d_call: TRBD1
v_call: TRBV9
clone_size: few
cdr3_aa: CASSRDRGATNEKLFF
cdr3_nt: TGTGCCAGCTCCCGGGACAGGGGGGCAACTAATGAAAAACTGTTTTTT

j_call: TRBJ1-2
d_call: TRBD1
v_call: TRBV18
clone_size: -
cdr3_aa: CASSPDRGYGYTF
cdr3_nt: TGTGCCAGCTCACCGGACAGGGGGTATGGCTACACCTTC

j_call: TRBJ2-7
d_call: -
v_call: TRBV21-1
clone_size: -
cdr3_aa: CASSRAGTAYEQYF
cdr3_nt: TGTGCCAGCAGCAGAGCCGGGACAGCTTACGAGCAGTACTTC

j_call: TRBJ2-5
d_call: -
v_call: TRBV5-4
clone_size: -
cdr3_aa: CASSRQDQETQYF
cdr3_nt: TGTGCCAGCAGCCGACAAGACCAAGAGACCCAGTACTTC

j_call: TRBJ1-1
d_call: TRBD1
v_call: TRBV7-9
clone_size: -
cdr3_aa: CASSSPLTGANTEAFF
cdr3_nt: TGTGCCAGCAGCTCTCCTCTGACAGGGGCGAACACTGAAGCTTTCTTT

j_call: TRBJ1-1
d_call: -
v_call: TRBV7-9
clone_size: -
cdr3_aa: CASSPGRLMNTEAFF
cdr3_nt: TGTGCCAGCAGCCCGGGAAGGCTCATGAACACTGAAGCTTTCTTT

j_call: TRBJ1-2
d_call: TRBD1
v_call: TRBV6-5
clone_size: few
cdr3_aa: CASRRTGGGYTF
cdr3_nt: TGTGCCAGCAGGAGGACAGGCGGTGGCTACACCTTC

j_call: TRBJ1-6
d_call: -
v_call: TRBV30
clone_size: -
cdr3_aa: CAWTHSSYNSPLHF
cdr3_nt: TGTGCCTGGACTCACAGCTCCTATAATTCACCCCTCCACTTT

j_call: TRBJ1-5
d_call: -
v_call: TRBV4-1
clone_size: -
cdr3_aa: CASSPFNQPQHF
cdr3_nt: TGCGCCAGCAGCCCTTTTAATCAGCCCCAGCATTTT

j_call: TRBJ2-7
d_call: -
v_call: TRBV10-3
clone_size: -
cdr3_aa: CAISATQGLGYEQYF
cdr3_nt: TGTGCCATCAGTGCAACACAGGGTTTAGGGTACGAGCAGTACTTC

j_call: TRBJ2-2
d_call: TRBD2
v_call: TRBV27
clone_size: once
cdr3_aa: CASLAGVNTGELFF
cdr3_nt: TGTGCCAGCCTAGCGGGGGTTAACACCGGGGAGCTGTTTTTT

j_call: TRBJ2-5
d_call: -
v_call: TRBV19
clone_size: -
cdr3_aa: CASSSLRGFQETQYF
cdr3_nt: TGTGCCAGTAGCTCCCTCAGGGGATTCCAAGAGACCCAGTACTTC

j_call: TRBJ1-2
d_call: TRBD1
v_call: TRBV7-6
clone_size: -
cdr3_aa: CASSLEETGGRGYTF
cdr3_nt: TGTGCCAGCAGCTTAGAGGAGACAGGGGGTCGCGGCTACACCTTC

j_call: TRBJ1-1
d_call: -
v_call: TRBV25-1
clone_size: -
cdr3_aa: CASSERSDRGTEAFF
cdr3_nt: TGTGCCAGCAGTGAACGGTCAGACCGAGGCACTGAAGCTTTCTTT

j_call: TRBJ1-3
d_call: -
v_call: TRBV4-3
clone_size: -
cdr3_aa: CASSQDPPGQGNTIYF
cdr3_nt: TGCGCCAGCAGCCAAGATCCCCCTGGGCAGGGAAACACCATATATTTT

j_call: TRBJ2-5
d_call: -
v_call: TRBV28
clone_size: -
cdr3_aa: CASSSGEQETQYF
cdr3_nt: TGTGCCAGCAGTTCGGGAGAACAAGAGACCCAGTACTTC

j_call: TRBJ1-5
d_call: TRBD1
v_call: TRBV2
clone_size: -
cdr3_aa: CASSEAGGYQPQHF
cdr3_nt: TGTGCCAGCAGTGAGGCAGGGGGCTACCAGCCCCAGCATTTT

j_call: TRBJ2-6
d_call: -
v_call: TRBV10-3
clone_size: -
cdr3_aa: CAISGQTGSVLTF
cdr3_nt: TGTGCCATCAGTGGACAGACAGGAAGTGTCCTGACTTTC

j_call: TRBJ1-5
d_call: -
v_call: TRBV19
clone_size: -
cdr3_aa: CASSIQGFGNQPQHF
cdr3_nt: TGTGCCAGTAGTATTCAGGGTTTTGGCAATCAGCCCCAGCATTTT

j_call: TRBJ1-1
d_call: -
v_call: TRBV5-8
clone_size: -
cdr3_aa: CASSEPWQGWNTEAFF
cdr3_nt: TGTGCCAGCAGCGAACCCTGGCAGGGGTGGAACACTGAAGCTTTCTTT

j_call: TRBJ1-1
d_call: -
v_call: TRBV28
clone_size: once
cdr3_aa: CASSRGSTEAFF
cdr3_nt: TGTGCCAGCTCCCGAGGGAGCACTGAAGCTTTCTTT